This TCR beta chain came from a study of blood T cell repertoires in COVID-19. Study details: There were acute and convalescent COVID-19 samples, and they came from the United States, Italy and Spain.

Original processing notes: Counts of nucleated cells, estimated from reference gene primer amplification, were obtained. The repertoire was sequenced with immunoSEQ multiplex PCR; TCRdb's copy has only in-frame clones and lacks some. V, J and clone size reflect that table, while D and trimming were determined from the DNA. The repertoire has roughly 200,000 clones, approximately 88% of them found once; the top ten carry around 7%. V was clipped by 5 bases and J by 3 bases; unmatched bases: 6. The germline gives CDR1 SGHVS, CDR2 FQNEAQ. The CDR3 extends over 14 amino acids. The sequence was collected from a man in his forties with acute or convalescent COVID-19. The rearrangement uses TRBV7-8 and TRBJ1-1; 7 nucleotides agree with TRBD1. Sequencing was done on a sample of peripheral blood. CDR3 region: CASSERQGYTEAFF. For the CDR3, the DNA is TGTGCCAGCAGCGAAAGACAGGGCTACACTGAAGCTTTCTTT.